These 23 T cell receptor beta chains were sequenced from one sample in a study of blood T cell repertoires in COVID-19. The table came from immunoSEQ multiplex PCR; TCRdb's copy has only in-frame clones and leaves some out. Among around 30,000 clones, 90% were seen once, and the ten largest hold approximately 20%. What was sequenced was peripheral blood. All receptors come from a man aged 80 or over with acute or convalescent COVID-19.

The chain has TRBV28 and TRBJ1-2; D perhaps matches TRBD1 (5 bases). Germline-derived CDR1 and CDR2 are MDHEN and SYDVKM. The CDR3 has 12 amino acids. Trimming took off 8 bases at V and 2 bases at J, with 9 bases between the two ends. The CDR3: CASGGVNYGYTF. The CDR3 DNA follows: TGTGCCAGCGGGGGGGTCAACTATGGCTACACCTTC.

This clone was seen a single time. The CDR3 loop reads CASSPGQGAYGYTF. The CDR3 DNA follows: TGCGCCAGCTCACCAGGACAGGGGGCATATGGCTACACCTTC. The chain couples TRBV5-1 to TRBJ1-2; 11 bases fit TRBD1. The germline CDR1 and CDR2 sequences are SGHRS and YFSETQ. CDR3 size: 14 residues. V trimming: 7 bases; J trimming: 5 bases; junction bases outside the gene matches: 7.

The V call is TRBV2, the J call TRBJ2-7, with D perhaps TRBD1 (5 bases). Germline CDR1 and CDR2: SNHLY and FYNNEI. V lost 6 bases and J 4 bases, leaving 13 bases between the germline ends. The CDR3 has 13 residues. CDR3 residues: CASSPRAGYEQYF. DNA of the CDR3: TGTGCCAGCAGCCCCAGGGCAGGGTACGAGCAGTACTTC.

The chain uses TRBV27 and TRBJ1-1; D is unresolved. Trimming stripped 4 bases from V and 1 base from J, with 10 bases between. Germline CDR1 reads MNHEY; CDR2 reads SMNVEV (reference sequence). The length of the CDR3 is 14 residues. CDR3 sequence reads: CASSSGLGNTEAFF. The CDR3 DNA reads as TGTGCCAGCAGTTCAGGATTAGGGAACACTGAAGCTTTCTTT.

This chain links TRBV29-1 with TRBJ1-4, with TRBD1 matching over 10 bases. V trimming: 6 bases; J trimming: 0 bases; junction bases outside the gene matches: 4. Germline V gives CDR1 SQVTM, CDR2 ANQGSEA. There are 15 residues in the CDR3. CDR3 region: CSVNGQGATNEKLFF. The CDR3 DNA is TGCAGCGTCAACGGACAGGGGGCAACTAATGAAAAACTGTTTTTT.

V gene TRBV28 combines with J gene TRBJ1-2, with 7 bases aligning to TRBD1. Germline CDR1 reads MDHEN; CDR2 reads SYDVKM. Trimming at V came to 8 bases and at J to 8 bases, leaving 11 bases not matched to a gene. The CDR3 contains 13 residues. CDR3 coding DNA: TGTGCCAGCGGAGACAGGGTGGAATTCGGCTACACCTTC. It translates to CASGDRVEFGYTF.

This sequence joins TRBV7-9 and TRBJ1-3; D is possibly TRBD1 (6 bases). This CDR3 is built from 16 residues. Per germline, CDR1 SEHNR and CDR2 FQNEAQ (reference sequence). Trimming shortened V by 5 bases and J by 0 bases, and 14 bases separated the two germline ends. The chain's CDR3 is CASSILLGGSGNTIYF. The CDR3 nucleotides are TGTGCCAGCAGCATCCTCTTAGGGGGCTCTGGAAACACCATATATTTT.

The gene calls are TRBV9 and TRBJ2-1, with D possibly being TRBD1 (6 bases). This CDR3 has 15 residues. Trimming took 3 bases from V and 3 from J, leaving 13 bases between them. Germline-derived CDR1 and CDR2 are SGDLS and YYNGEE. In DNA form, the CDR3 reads TGTGCCAGCAGCGAACAGGGTGCCGACTACAATGAGCAGTTCTTC. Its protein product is CASSEQGADYNEQFF.

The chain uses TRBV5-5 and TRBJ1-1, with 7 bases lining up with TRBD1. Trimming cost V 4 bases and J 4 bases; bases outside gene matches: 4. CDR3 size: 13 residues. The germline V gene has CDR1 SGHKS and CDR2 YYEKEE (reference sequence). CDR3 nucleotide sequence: TGTGCCAGCAGCCGACAGGGTGGCACTGAAGCTTTCTTT. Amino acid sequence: CASSRQGGTEAFF. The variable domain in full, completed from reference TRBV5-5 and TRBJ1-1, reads DAGVTQSPTHLIKTRGQQVTLRCSPISGHKSVSWYQQVLGQGPQFIFQYYEKEERGRGNFPDRFSARQFPNYSSELNVNALLLGDSALYLCASSRQGGTEAFFGQGTRLTVV.

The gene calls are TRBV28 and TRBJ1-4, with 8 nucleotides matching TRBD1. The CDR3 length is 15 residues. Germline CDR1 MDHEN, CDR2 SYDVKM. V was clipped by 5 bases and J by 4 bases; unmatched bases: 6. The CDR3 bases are TGTGCCAGCAGTGTACTACAGGGGGGTAATGAAAAACTGTTTTTT. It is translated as CASSVLQGGNEKLFF.

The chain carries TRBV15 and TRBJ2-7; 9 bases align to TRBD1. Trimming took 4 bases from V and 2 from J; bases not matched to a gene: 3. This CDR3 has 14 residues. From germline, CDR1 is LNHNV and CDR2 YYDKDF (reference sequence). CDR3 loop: CATSTRTGAYEQYF. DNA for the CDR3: TGTGCCACCAGCACCCGGACAGGGGCCTACGAGCAGTACTTC.

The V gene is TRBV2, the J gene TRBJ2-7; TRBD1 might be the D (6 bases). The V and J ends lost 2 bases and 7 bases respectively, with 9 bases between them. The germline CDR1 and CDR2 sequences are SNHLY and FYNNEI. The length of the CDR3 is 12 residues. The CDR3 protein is CASSEWGLEQYF. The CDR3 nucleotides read TGTGCCAGCAGTGAATGGGGGCTTGAGCAGTACTTC.

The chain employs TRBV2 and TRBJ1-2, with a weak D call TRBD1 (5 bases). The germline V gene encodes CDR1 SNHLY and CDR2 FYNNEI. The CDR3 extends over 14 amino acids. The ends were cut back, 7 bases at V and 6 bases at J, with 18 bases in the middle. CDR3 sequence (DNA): TGTGCCAGCATGAACAACTCTCCCAGGGATGGCTACACCTTC. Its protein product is CASMNNSPRDGYTF.

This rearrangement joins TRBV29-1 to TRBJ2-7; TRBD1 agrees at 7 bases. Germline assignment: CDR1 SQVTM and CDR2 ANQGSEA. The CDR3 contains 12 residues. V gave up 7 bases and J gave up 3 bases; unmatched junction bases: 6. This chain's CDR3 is CSAGQTGYEQYF. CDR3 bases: TGCAGCGCGGGACAGACAGGCTACGAGCAGTACTTC.

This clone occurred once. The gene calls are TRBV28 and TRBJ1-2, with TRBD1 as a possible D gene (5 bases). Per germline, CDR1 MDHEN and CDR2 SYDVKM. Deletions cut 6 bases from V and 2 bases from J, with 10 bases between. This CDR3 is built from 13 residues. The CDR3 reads CASSRGFNYGYTF. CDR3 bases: TGTGCCAGCAGCCGGGGGTTCAACTATGGCTACACCTTC.

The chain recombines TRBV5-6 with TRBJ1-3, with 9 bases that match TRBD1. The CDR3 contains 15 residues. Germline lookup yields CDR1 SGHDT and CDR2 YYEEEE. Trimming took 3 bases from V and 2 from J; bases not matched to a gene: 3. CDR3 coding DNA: TGTGCCAGCAGCTGGACAGGGGATCCTGGAAACACCATATATTTT. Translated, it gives CASSWTGDPGNTIYF.

CDR3 DNA sequence: TGTGCCAGTCGCGCCTTCCCTTCGGGGTATGGCTACACCTTC. As protein: CASRAFPSGYGYTF. This chain joins TRBV19 and TRBJ1-2; D ambiguous. Germline CDR1 reads LNHDA; CDR2 reads SQIVND (reference sequence). The CDR3 has 14 residues. V was shortened by 8 bases and J by 5 bases, with 18 bases between the two germline ends.

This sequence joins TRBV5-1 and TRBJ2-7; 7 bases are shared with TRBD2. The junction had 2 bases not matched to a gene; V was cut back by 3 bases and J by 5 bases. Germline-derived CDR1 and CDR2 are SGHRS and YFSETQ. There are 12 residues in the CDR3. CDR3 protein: CASSSRGDEQYF. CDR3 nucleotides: TGCGCCAGCAGCTCCCGGGGGGACGAGCAGTACTTC.

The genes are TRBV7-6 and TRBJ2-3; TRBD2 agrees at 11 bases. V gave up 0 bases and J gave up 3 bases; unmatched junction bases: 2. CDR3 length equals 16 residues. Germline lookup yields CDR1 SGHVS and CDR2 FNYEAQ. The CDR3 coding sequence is TGTGCCAGCAGCTTAGCTAGCGGGGGGGGGACAGATACGCAGTATTTT. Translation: CASSLASGGGTDTQYF.

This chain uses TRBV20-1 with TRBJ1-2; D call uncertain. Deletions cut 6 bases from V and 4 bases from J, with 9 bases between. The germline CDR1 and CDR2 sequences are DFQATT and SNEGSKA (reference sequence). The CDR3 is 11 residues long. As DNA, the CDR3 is TGCAGTGCCCCGGACTCCTATGGCTACACCTTC. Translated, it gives CSAPDSYGYTF.

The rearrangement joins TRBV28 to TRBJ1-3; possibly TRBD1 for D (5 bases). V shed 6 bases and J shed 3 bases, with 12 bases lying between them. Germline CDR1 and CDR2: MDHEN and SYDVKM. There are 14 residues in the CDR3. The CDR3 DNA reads TGTGCCAGCAGAACTCAGGGAAGTGGAAACACCATATATTTT. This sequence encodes CASRTQGSGNTIYF.

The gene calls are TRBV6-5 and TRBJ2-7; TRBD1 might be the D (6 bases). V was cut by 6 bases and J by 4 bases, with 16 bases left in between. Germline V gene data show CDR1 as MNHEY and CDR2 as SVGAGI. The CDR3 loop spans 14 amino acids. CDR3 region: CASSRDTSGYEQYF. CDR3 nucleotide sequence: TGTGCCAGCAGCCGGGACACCTCAGGTTACGAGCAGTACTTC.

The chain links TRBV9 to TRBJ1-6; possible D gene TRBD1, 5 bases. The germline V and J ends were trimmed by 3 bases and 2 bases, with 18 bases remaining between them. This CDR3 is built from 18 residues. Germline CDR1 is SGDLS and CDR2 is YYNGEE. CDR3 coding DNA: TGTGCCAGCAGCGGGGCCAGAGGCGACAGCGCCTATAATTCACCCCTCCACTTT. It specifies CASSGARGDSAYNSPLHF.